This T cell receptor beta chain stems from a study of blood T cell repertoires in COVID-19. Study-wide background: T cells, B-cell-depleted T cells, or PBMCs provided the cDNA or gDNA that served as material.

The assay was immunoSEQ multiplex PCR, and TCRdb's table has in-frame clones only and misses some. Among roughly 500,000 clones listed, roughly 90% were seen once. The CDR3 is 11 amino acids. V lost 5 bases, J lost 8 bases, and 9 bases lay in between. The germline V gene has CDR1 SGHDN and CDR2 FVKESK. The rearrangement joins TRBV14 to TRBJ1-1; D is ambiguous. Sequencing was carried out using PBMCs or T cells enriched from blood (not recorded which). The TCR originated in a woman aged 40 to 55 who had recovered from COVID-19. The CDR3 loop is CASSYSTEAFF. The CDR3, as DNA: TGTGCCAGCAGCTATTCTACCGAAGCTTTCTTT.